These T cell receptor beta chains were read from a single sample in a study of blood T cell dynamics during melanoma immunotherapy. Data came from immunoSEQ multiplex PCR; TCRdb stores just in-frame clones and leaves some out. This repertoire shows around 10,000 clones, around nine tenths found once; its top ten account for 24%. The input for sequencing was blood, taken from a patient treated with checkpoint blockade. The receptors derive from a human donor with melanoma. Each CDR3 is given without its conserved first and last residue. The order of the fields is J gene, V gene, CDR3 protein.

J: TRBJ1-1; V: TRBV9; CDR3: ASSGNTEAF
J: TRBJ1-3; V: TRBV30; CDR3: AWTLGGSGNTIY
J: TRBJ2-7; V: TRBV30; CDR3: AWIGSTFYEQY
J: TRBJ2-6; V: TRBV28; CDR3: ARLGGDRASGANVLT
J: TRBJ2-3; V: TRBV27; CDR3: ASRQQMSRRVDTQY
J: TRBJ2-5; V: TRBV7-6; CDR3: ASSRTLKETQY
J: TRBJ2-3; V: TRBV5-8; CDR3: ASSFDRGADTQY
J: TRBJ2-1; V: TRBV28; CDR3: ASSLGTGGRIQF
J: TRBJ2-7; V: TRBV2; CDR3: ARAVVNPYEQY
J: TRBJ1-2; V: TRBV7-6; CDR3: ASSFLWESGYT
J: TRBJ2-2; V: TRBV18; CDR3: ASSFKPDTGELF
J: TRBJ2-3; V: TRBV28; CDR3: ATGRGTDTQY
J: NA; V: TRBV5-1; CDR3: ASSHRDGGGYEQY
J: TRBJ1-2; V: TRBV7-3; CDR3: ASSPGTGRGGYT
J: TRBJ1-1; V: TRBV11-1; CDR3: ASSPNLNTEAF
J: TRBJ2-7; V: TRBV27; CDR3: ASSLSGQPHRYEQY
J: TRBJ2-6; V: TRBV5-1; CDR3: ASSDRGSGANVLT
J: TRBJ1-2; V: TRBV10-3; CDR3: AIRQGAPTLGYT
J: TRBJ1-1; V: TRBV5-1; CDR3: ASSTGGQNTEAF
J: TRBJ2-5; V: TRBV11-2; CDR3: ASSLAGWAHGGETQY
J: TRBJ2-1; V: TRBV4-3; CDR3: ASSQDGGPSSYNEQF
J: TRBJ2-5; V: TRBV25-1; CDR3: ASSELGVGETQY
J: TRBJ2-1; V: TRBV19; CDR3: ASNPGLARNEQF
J: TRBJ2-7; V: TRBV19; CDR3: ASSIAEGRVRQY
J: TRBJ2-1; V: TRBV6-5; CDR3: ASSYWDEQF
J: TRBJ2-7; V: TRBV7-2; CDR3: ASSLPDRGVFEQY
J: TRBJ1-5; V: TRBV18; CDR3: ASSRGGDQPQH
J: TRBJ2-7; V: TRBV19; CDR3: ASMVTSGSTEQY
J: TRBJ1-5; V: TRBV4-2; CDR3: ASSPQALWGTGNQPQH
J: TRBJ1-5; V: TRBV30; CDR3: AWSVRSNQPQH
J: TRBJ2-1; V: TRBV11-2; CDR3: ASSLDGGLTEQF
J: TRBJ2-3; V: TRBV28; CDR3: ASSFRGGSTDTQY
J: TRBJ2-7; V: TRBV27; CDR3: ASSRLSDLYEQY
J: TRBJ2-4; V: TRBV6-6; CDR3: ASSPRGATGNIQY
J: TRBJ2-5; V: TRBV27; CDR3: ASSFGPWETQY
J: TRBJ2-1; V: TRBV7-2; CDR3: ASSATGGVGNEQF
J: TRBJ2-4; V: TRBV27; CDR3: ASKQALAKNIQY
J: TRBJ2-7; V: TRBV7-3; CDR3: ASSFGPGGEQY
J: TRBJ2-1; V: TRBV7-9; CDR3: ASSPRGAPSSYNEQF
J: TRBJ1-1; V: TRBV7-9; CDR3: ASSASRNMNTEAF
J: TRBJ2-4; V: TRBV28; CDR3: ASTLFPGDIQY
J: TRBJ2-4; V: TRBV19; CDR3: ASRVGGRAAIQY
J: TRBJ1-1; V: TRBV30; CDR3: AWRVQGDANTEAF
J: TRBJ2-7; V: TRBV27; CDR3: ASSLWAPGEQY
J: TRBJ2-1; V: TRBV7-9; CDR3: ASSLDLPGAPSYNEQF
J: TRBJ1-5; V: TRBV7-2; CDR3: ASSLDGRSNQPQH
J: TRBJ2-7; V: TRBV7-6; CDR3: ASSLGLAGTQY
J: TRBJ1-4; V: TRBV5-6; CDR3: ASSPMGGPGEKLF
J: TRBJ1-4; V: TRBV6-6; CDR3: ASSFQTGEKLF
J: TRBJ2-1; V: TRBV5-4; CDR3: ASSSYNEQF
J: TRBJ1-4; V: TRBV10-3; CDR3: AASKDTDEKLF
J: TRBJ2-5; V: TRBV27; CDR3: ASSLSARGSQQETQY